Listed below are T cell receptor beta chains from one sample, sequenced in a study of beta chain features in type 1 diabetes. Assay: immunoSEQ multiplex PCR; the TCRdb copy retains only in-frame clones and omits some. Among roughly 380,000 clones listed, about 18% were seen once. The specimen sequenced was naive CD4+ T cells from blood. All receptors derive from a young woman in good health. Each CDR3 is given with its conserved first and last residue. A D gene is named only where the DNA matches it firmly. Some rows mark clone size as missing; the rest say once, few, many or name a class of expanded clone.

TRBV5-1	TRBD2	NA	TRBJ2-7	CASSLAASGTYEQYF	TGCGCCAGCAGCTTGGCGGCTAGCGGCACCTACGAGCAGTACTTC
TRBV18	TRBD1	few	TRBJ2-7	CASSRNRGHTYEQYF	TGTGCCAGCTCCCGCAACAGGGGTCACACCTACGAGCAGTACTTC
TRBV10-3	TRBD1	NA	TRBJ2-7	CAISDRERSEQYF	TGTGCCATCAGCGACAGGGAAAGGAGCGAGCAGTACTTC
TRBV6-1	TRBD2	NA	TRBJ2-7	CASRRGTSGTYEQYF	TGTGCCAGCAGACGAGGGACTAGCGGGACCTACGAGCAGTACTTC
TRBV5-1	NA	NA	TRBJ2-2	CASSSRNGRGRTGELFF	TGCGCCAGCAGCTCACGGAACGGACGGGGGAGGACCGGGGAGCTGTTTTTT
TRBV5-1	NA	NA	TRBJ1-1	CASSFKGLGGTEAFF	TGCGCCAGCAGCTTTAAGGGGCTGGGGGGCACTGAAGCTTTCTTT
TRBV29-1	TRBD1	few	TRBJ1-4	CSVGTGNEKLFF	TGCAGCGTGGGGACAGGGAATGAAAAACTGTTTTTT
TRBV28	TRBD2	few	TRBJ2-7	CASSLAGSGISEQYF	TGTGCCAGCAGTTTAGCGGGTAGCGGGATCTCCGAGCAGTACTTC
TRBV7-2	TRBD1	NA	TRBJ1-2	CASSLIAGGAGYGYTF	TGTGCCAGCAGCTTAATAGCAGGGGGCGCGGGCTATGGCTACACCTTC
TRBV7-2	TRBD1	few	TRBJ2-3	CASGRQGADTQYF	TGTGCCAGCGGTCGACAGGGAGCAGATACGCAGTATTTT
TRBV5-4	NA	NA	TRBJ2-5	CASSLSATETQYF	TGTGCCAGCAGCTTGAGCGCGACAGAGACCCAGTACTTC
TRBV30	NA	NA	TRBJ2-5	CAWSVGGQETQYF	TGTGCCTGGAGTGTAGGAGGGCAAGAGACCCAGTACTTC
TRBV30	NA	NA	TRBJ2-1	CAWSKRGSEQFF	TGTGCCTGGAGTAAAAGGGGCAGTGAGCAGTTCTTC
TRBV11-2	TRBD2	few	TRBJ2-1	CASSLEMSGSNEQFF	TGTGCCAGCAGCTTAGAGATGAGCGGGAGCAATGAGCAGTTCTTC
TRBV5-1	NA	few	TRBJ1-1	CASSLTERNTEAFF	TGCGCCAGCAGCTTGACAGAGAGAAACACTGAAGCTTTCTTT
TRBV27	NA	NA	TRBJ1-2	CASSPHSGAYGYTF	TGTGCCAGCAGTCCCCATAGCGGGGCCTATGGCTACACCTTC